This T cell receptor (beta chain) came from a study of T cells in localized non-small cell lung cancer. With 7 bases removed from V and 7 bases from J, the gap between germline ends came to 10 bases. CDR1 is MNHNS and CDR2 is SASEGT in the germline V gene. This CDR3 has 12 amino acids. Study results and caveats: Greater T cell density in blood accompanied longer overall survival. Peak T cell clonality was found in uninvolved adjacent lung, exceeding tumor. Sequencing involved a lone tumor region, leaving heterogeneity possible. Adjacent lung exhibited a median of approximately 59 among the 100 most abundant tumor clones.

Generated by immunoSEQ multiplex PCR, the TCRdb table keeps only in-frame clones and is missing some. The sample contains approximately 60,000 clones, about nine tenths of which appear only once. Note on this clone: Antigen: not known.

The source was peripheral blood, collected before any cancer treatment. This chain joins TRBV6-1 and TRBJ1-4; D is uncertain. The receptor was isolated from a woman aged 40-75 years with stage I lung adenocarcinoma. The CDR3 protein is CASNSGGEKLFF. The CDR3, as DNA: TGTGCCAGCAACTCGGGCGGTGAAAAACTGTTTTTT.